The clone carrying this TCR beta chain was seen many times. This CDR3 comprises 18 residues. In germline, CDR1 is SGHTA, CDR2 FQGNSA. With 1 base clipped from V and 1 base from J, the junction kept 13 bases outside the gene matches. This sample is drawn from a study of T cells in Graves' hyperthyroidism and ophthalmopathy. RNA transcripts provided the source from which TCR beta CDR3 regions were amplified. RT-PCR in the first round (using the HTBI primer set) targeted the TCR CDR3. TCRdb passed the multiplex PCR reads through MiXCR, listing each CDR3 protein once. The sample shows fewer than 250,000 distinct CDR3 sequences, 15% to 20% of them seen only once.

V is TRBV7-2 and J is TRBJ2-7; 7 nucleotides agree with TRBD1. Source material: blood. This clonotype was obtained from a young woman with Graves' ophthalmopathy. The CDR3 is CASSLDPPDRAGSYEQYF. The CDR3 nucleotides are TGTGCCAGCAGCTTAGACCCCCCTGACAGGGCTGGGTCCTACGAGCAGTACTTC. Filled out from reference TRBV7-2 and TRBJ2-7, the complete variable domain reads GAGVSQSPSNKVTEKGKDVELRCDPISGHTALYWYRQSLGQGLEFLIYFQGNSAPDKSGLPSDRFSAERTGGSVSTLTIQRTQQEDSAVYLCASSLDPPDRAGSYEQYFGPGTRLTVT.